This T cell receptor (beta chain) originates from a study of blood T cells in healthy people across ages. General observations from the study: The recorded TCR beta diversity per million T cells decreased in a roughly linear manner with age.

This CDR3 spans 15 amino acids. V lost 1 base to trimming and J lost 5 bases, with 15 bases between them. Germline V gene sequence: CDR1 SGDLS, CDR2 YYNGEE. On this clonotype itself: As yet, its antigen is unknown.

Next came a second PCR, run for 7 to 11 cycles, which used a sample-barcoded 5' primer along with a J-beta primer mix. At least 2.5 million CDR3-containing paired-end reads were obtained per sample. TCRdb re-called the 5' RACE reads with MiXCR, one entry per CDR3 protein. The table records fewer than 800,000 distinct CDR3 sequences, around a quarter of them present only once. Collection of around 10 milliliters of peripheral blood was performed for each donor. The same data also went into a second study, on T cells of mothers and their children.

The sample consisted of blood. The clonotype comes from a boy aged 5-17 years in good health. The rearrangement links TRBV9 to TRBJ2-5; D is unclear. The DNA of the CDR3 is TGTGCCAGCAGCGTAAGATTTGGGTTTTGGGAGACCCAGTACTTC. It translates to CASSVRFGFWETQYF. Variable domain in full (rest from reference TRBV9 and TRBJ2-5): DSGVTQTPKHLITATGQRVTLRCSPRSGDLSVYWYQQSLDQGLQFLIQYYNGEERAKGNILERFSAQQFPDLHSELNLSSLELGDSALYFCASSVRFGFWETQYFGPGTRLLVL.